The 18 T cell receptor beta chains presented below share a single source sample, sequenced in a study of T cells in Graves' hyperthyroidism and ophthalmopathy. Amplified regions were TCR beta CDR3 sequences from RNA transcripts. With the HTBI primer set, the TCR CDR3 went through a first round of RT-PCR. TCRdb redid the calling of the multiplex PCR reads with MiXCR, one entry per CDR3 protein. The profile shows around 400,000 distinct CDR3 sequences, about 16% of them singletons. Sequenced input: blood. The receptor set was obtained from a woman aged 60 to 75 with Graves' ophthalmopathy.

The DNA for the CDR3 is TGTGCCAGTAGTAGGGAAAGCAATCAGCCCCAGCATTTT. Its protein product is CASSRESNQPQHF. The rearrangement joins TRBV19 to TRBJ1-5; D not resolved. Germline-derived CDR1 and CDR2 are LNHDA and SQIVND (reference sequence). V lost 4 bases and J 1 base, leaving 5 bases between the germline ends. This CDR3 has 13 amino acids.

Turning to this clonotype: At one boundary the junction diverges from the germline segment, which might be a read error. The chain uses TRBV7-3 and TRBJ2-1; 10 bases are a match to TRBD1. Germline assignment: CDR1 SGHTA and CDR2 FQGTGA. The CDR3 totals 14 residues. CDR3 residues: CVSSLVDRGNEQFF. The CDR3 DNA is TGTGTCAGCAGCTTAGTGGACAGGGGGAATGAGCAGTTCTTC.

This chain links TRBV7-9 with TRBJ1-2, with 8 bases matching TRBD1. Germline-derived CDR1 and CDR2 are SEHNR and FQNEAQ (reference sequence). Losses at the gene ends were 6 bases for V and 9 bases for J; bases not matched to a gene: 15. This CDR3 region has 15 residues. The CDR3 here is CASRPGQGRKYSYTF. The CDR3 region has the DNA TGTGCCAGCAGGCCAGGACAGGGTCGAAAGTATAGCTACACCTTC.

This clonotype was counted many times. This chain uses TRBV10-3 with TRBJ2-7; no firm D call. CDR3 size: 15 residues. Germline loops: CDR1 ENHRY, CDR2 SYGVKD. The V gene lost 3 bases and the J gene lost 0 bases, with 12 bases spanning the gap. Here the CDR3 reads CAISDIAINSYEQYF. The CDR3 DNA reads as TGTGCCATCAGTGACATCGCAATAAACTCCTACGAGCAGTACTTC.

The sample holds a few counts of this clonotype. The V gene is TRBV20-1, the J gene TRBJ1-5; possibly TRBD1 for D (5 bases). The ends were cut back, 2 bases at V and 4 bases at J, with 15 bases in the middle. Germline CDR1 reads DFQATT; CDR2 reads SNEGSKA (reference sequence). The CDR3 extends over 15 amino acids. CDR3 sequence reads: CSARWAGFRNQPQHF. The CDR3, as DNA: TGCAGTGCTAGATGGGCAGGGTTTCGGAATCAGCCCCAGCATTTT.

As regards this clonotype: This sequence may be a read error, since a much larger clone differs from it by one base. This chain uses TRBV28 with TRBJ1-5; no clear D gene. Trimming took off 11 bases at V and 3 bases at J, with 8 bases between the two ends. Per the germline V gene, CDR1 is MDHEN and CDR2 is SYDVKM. The CDR3 contains 11 residues. Here the CDR3 reads CAGGVNQPQHF. CDR3 bases: TGTGCCGGCGGGGTCAATCAGCCCCAGCATTTT.

The chain employs TRBV10-1 and TRBJ2-7, with D maybe TRBD2 (6 bases). CDR3 length: 14 residues. V was pared by 2 bases and J by 4 bases, with 12 bases between. The germline gives CDR1 WNHNN, CDR2 SYGVQD (reference sequence). The CDR3 region has the DNA TGCGCCAGCAGTGAGGACGGGAGAGGGTACGAGCAGTACTTC. Its protein is CASSEDGRGYEQYF.

This clonotype was detected many times. The rearrangement joins TRBV3-1 to TRBJ2-5; no reliable D call. There are 12 residues in the CDR3. Looked up from germline, CDR1 is LGHDT and CDR2 is YNNKEL (reference sequence). V was pared by 0 bases and J by 9 bases, with 8 bases between. The CDR3 loop reads CASSQDFGAQYF. The CDR3 coding sequence is TGTGCCAGCAGCCAAGATTTTGGGGCCCAGTACTTC.

This clonotype was counted at least ten times. The chain combines TRBV12-3 or TRBV12-4 with TRBJ2-5; TRBD1 matches at 9 bases. The V gene end was trimmed by 3 bases and the J gene end by 1 base; junction bases not matched to a gene: 3. The CDR3 sequence is 15 residues long. DNA of the CDR3: TGTGCCAGCAGTTTCGGGACAGGGAGCCAAGAGACCCAGTACTTC. It specifies CASSFGTGSQETQYF.

The chain employs TRBV7-3 and TRBJ2-1; no clear D. Germline V lookup: CDR1 SGHTA, CDR2 FQGTGA. The CDR3 has 14 amino acids. The germline V and J ends were trimmed by 0 bases and 1 base, with 4 bases remaining between them. The CDR3 loop is CASSLTGSYNEQFF. The CDR3 DNA sequence: TGTGCCAGCAGCTTAACCGGGTCCTACAATGAGCAGTTCTTC.

This clonotype came up many times. The J gene is TRBJ1-2, the V gene TRBV6-1; D gene ambiguous. Per the germline V gene, CDR1 is MNHNS and CDR2 is SASEGT. The CDR3 extends over 13 amino acids. The V and J ends lost 7 bases and 7 bases respectively, with 16 bases between them. CDR3 loop: CASMPRLSAGYTF. CDR3 nucleotides: TGTGCCAGCATGCCGAGGCTCTCGGCTGGCTACACCTTC.

This clonotype was counted ten times or more. The chain joins TRBV5-1 to TRBJ2-3; 7 bases match TRBD1. The V gene end was trimmed by 5 bases and the J gene end by 2 bases; junction bases not matched to a gene: 14. This CDR3 contains 17 residues. The germline CDR1 and CDR2 sequences are SGHRS and YFSETQ. CDR3 DNA sequence: TGCGCCAGCAGACAGACGACAGGGCGCCAGACCACAGATACGCAGTATTTT. It yields the protein CASRQTTGRQTTDTQYF. The whole variable domain, remainder taken from reference TRBV5-1 and TRBJ2-3, is KAGVTQTPRYLIKTRGQQVTLSCSPISGHRSVSWYQQTPGQGLQFLFEYFSETQRNKGNFPGRFSGRQFSNSRSEMNVSTLELGDSALYLCASRQTTGRQTTDTQYFGPGTRLTVL.

This clonotype has at least ten counts. The rearrangement joins TRBV5-6 to TRBJ2-7; D uncertain. The germline CDR1 and CDR2 sequences are SGHDT and YYEEEE. Between the trimmed V and J ends, which lost 4 bases and 5 bases, there was a span of 10 bases. The CDR3 runs 12 residues. The CDR3 spells CASSRALDEQYF. The CDR3 DNA sequence: TGTGCCAGCAGCCGCGCCTTAGACGAGCAGTACTTC.

J is TRBJ1-3 and V is TRBV19; D is possibly TRBD1 (6 bases). The CDR3 covers 13 residues. Germline CDR1 and CDR2: LNHDA and SQIVND (reference sequence). V was shortened by 7 bases and J by 4 bases, with 11 bases between the two germline ends. CDR3 protein: CASIWGPGNTIYF. The CDR3 bases are TGTGCCAGTATATGGGGGCCCGGAAACACCATATATTTT.

This clonotype appeared a few times. The genes are TRBV6-1 and TRBJ2-7; TRBD1 might be the D (5 bases). Between the trimmed V and J ends, which lost 2 bases and 6 bases, there was a span of 8 bases. From germline, CDR1 is MNHNS and CDR2 SASEGT. This CDR3 comprises 12 residues. CDR3 nucleotide sequence: TGTGCCAGCAGTGAAAGGGGAAGCGAGCAGTACTTC. Translating gives CASSERGSEQYF.

This sequence joins TRBV30 and TRBJ2-7; 7 bases are a match to TRBD1. Looked up from germline, CDR1 is GTSNPN and CDR2 is SVGIG (reference sequence). V lost 1 base, J lost 7 bases, and 7 bases stayed unmatched. This CDR3 comprises 13 residues. CDR3 DNA sequence: TGTGCCTGGAGTGCGACAGGGATTGGGGAGCAGTACTTC. This encodes CAWSATGIGEQYF.

Here the CDR3 reads CASSLTLAGGDNEQFF. CDR3 in DNA: TGTGCCAGCAGCTTAACCTTAGCGGGAGGGGATAATGAGCAGTTCTTC. The chain carries TRBV7-6 and TRBJ2-1; 11 bases match TRBD2. The CDR3 loop spans 16 amino acids. The junction had 7 bases not matched to a gene; V was cut back by 2 bases and J by 7 bases. Germline CDR1 and CDR2: SGHVS and FNYEAQ.

In its sample, this clonotype was seen many times. The CDR3 protein is CASSVDGGAAAYEQYF. For the CDR3, the DNA is TGTGCCAGCAGCGTAGATGGGGGCGCGGCAGCCTACGAGCAGTACTTC. This chain connects TRBV9 to TRBJ2-7, with a possible D match to TRBD1 (6 bases). Trimming took off 0 bases at V and 2 bases at J, with 15 bases between the two ends. The CDR3 contains 16 residues. Germline loops: CDR1 SGDLS, CDR2 YYNGEE.